The clone carrying this TCR beta chain was picked up many times. Its antigen remains unidentified. The library was designed around alpha chains, so this beta chain is a stray read whose abundance carries little weight. As to time point: sample taken at primary tumor resection. The donor group consisted of around 70 patients who had untreated, early-stage non-small cell lung cancer. Sequencing of whole RNA from tumor, nontumor lung or frozen PBMC involved no sorting. Via MiXCR, TCRdb re-called the 5' RACE reads, giving one row per CDR3 protein. The sample contains over 15,000 distinct CDR3 sequences, 6.2% of which appear only once. These data are taken from a study of spatial heterogeneity in lung cancer. Whole-study findings and limits: In tumors, expanded intratumoral alpha and beta TCR counts tracked mutation counts.

The CDR3 contains 15 residues. Germline V gene data show CDR1 as SGHDT and CDR2 as YYEEEE. After removal of 2 bases from V and 3 bases from J, the junction contained 4 bases not matched to a gene. The J gene is TRBJ2-3, the V gene TRBV5-6, with 9 bases aligning to TRBD2. Sample: lung tumor tissue, taken at surgery. This sequence was found in a male donor with early-stage non-small cell lung cancer. The CDR3 region is CASSFIAGATDTQYF. In DNA, the CDR3 is TGTGCCAGCAGCTTTATAGCGGGGGCGACAGATACGCAGTATTTT.